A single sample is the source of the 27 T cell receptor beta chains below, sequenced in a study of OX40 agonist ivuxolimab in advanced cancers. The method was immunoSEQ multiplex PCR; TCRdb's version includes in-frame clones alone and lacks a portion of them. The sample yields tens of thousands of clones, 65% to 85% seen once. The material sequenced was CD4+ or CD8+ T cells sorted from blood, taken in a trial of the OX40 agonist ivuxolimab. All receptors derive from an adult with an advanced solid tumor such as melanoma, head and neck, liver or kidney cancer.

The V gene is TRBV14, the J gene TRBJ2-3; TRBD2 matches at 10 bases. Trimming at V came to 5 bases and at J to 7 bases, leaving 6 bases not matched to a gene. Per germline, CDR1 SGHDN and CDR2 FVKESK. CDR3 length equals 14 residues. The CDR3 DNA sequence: TGTGCCAGCAGCGTCGCTAGCGGGAGTAATACGCAGTATTTT. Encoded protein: CASSVASGSNTQYF.

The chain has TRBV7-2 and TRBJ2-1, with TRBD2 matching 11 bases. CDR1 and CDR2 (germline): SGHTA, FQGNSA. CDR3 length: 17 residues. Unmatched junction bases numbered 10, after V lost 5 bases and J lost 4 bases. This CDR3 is CASSRNIAGGRYNEQFF. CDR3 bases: TGTGCCAGCAGCCGTAACATAGCGGGAGGGAGATACAATGAGCAGTTCTTC. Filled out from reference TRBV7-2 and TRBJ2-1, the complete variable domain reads GAGVSQSPSNKVTEKGKDVELRCDPISGHTALYWYRQSLGQGLEFLIYFQGNSAPDKSGLPSDRFSAERTGGSVSTLTIQRTQQEDSAVYLCASSRNIAGGRYNEQFFGPGTRLTVL.

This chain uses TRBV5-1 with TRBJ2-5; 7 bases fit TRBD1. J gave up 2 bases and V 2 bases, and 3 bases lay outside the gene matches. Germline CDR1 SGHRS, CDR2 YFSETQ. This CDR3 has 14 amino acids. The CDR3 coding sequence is TGCGCCAGCAGCTTTGGGACAGTACAAGAGACCCAGTACTTC. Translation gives CASSFGTVQETQYF. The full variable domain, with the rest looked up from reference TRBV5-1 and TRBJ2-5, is KAGVTQTPRYLIKTRGQQVTLSCSPISGHRSVSWYQQTPGQGLQFLFEYFSETQRNKGNFPGRFSGRQFSNSRSEMNVSTLELGDSALYLCASSFGTVQETQYFGPGTRLLVL.

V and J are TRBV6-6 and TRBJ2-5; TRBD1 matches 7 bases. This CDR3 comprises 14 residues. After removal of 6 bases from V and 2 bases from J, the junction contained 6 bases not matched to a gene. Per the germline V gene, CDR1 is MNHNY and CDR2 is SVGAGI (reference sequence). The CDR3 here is CASSKRQGQETQYF. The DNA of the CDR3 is TGTGCCAGCAGCAAACGACAGGGACAAGAGACCCAGTACTTC.

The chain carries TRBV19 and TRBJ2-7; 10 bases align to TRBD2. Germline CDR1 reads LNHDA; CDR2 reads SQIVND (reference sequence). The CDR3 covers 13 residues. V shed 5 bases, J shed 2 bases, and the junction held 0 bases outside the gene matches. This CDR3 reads CASSGLAAYEQYF. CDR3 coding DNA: TGTGCCAGTAGTGGACTAGCGGCCTACGAGCAGTACTTC.

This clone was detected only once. The CDR3 loop is CASSSNRAYNEQFF. CDR3 DNA sequence: TGTGCCAGCAGCTCAAACCGGGCCTACAATGAGCAGTTCTTC. The V gene is TRBV7-2, the J gene TRBJ2-1; D gene uncertain. Germline V gives CDR1 SGHTA, CDR2 FQGNSA. CDR3 length: 14 residues. With 4 bases removed from V and 2 bases from J, the gap between germline ends came to 9 bases.

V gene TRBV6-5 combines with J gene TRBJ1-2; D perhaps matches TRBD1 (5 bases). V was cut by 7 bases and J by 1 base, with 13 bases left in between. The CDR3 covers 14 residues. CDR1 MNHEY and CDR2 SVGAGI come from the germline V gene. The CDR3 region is CASTRAGFNYGYTF. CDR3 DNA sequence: TGTGCCAGCACGAGGGCAGGGTTTAACTATGGCTACACCTTC.

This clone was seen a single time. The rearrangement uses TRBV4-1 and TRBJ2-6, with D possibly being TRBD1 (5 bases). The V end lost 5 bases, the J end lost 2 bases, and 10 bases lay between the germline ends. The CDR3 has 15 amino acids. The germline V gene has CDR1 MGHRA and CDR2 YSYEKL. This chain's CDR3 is CASSYAGTGANVLTF. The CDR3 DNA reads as TGCGCCAGCAGCTATGCAGGGACTGGGGCCAACGTCCTGACTTTC.

DNA for the CDR3: TGTGCCAGCAAGGGGGGTACCGGGGAGACCCAGTACTTC. Translating it yields CASKGGTGETQYF. The chain uses TRBV5-4 and TRBJ2-5; D tentatively reads TRBD1 or TRBD2 (6 bases each). The CDR3 is made up of 13 amino acids. The germline V gene encodes CDR1 SGHNT and CDR2 YYREEE (reference sequence). V was shortened by 6 bases and J by 5 bases, with 14 bases between the two germline ends. Full variable domain (remainder filled in from reference TRBV5-4 and TRBJ2-5): ETGVTQSPTHLIKTRGQQVTLRCSSQSGHNTVSWYQQALGQGPQFIFQYYREEENGRGNFPPRFSGLQFPNYSSELNVNALELDDSALYLCASKGGTGETQYFGPGTRLLVL.

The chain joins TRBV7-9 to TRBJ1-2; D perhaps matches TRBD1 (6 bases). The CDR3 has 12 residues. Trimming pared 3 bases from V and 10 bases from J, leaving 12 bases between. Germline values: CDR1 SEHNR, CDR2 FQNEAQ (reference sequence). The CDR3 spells CASSLAGAIYTF. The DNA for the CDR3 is TGTGCCAGCAGCTTGGCAGGGGCCATCTACACCTTC.

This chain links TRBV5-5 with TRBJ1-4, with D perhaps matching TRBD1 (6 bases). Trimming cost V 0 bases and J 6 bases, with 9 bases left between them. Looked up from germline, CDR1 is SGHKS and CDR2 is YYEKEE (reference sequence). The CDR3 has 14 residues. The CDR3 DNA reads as TGTGCCAGCAGCTTGGACAGGGAATATGAAAAACTGTTTTTT. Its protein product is CASSLDREYEKLFF.

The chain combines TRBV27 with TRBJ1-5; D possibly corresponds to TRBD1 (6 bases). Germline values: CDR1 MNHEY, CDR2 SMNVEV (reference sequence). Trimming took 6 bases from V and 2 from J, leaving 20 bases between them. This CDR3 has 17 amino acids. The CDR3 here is CASSRRGGDPGNQPQHF. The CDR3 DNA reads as TGTGCCAGCAGCCGCCGCGGGGGCGATCCCGGCAATCAGCCCCAGCATTTT.

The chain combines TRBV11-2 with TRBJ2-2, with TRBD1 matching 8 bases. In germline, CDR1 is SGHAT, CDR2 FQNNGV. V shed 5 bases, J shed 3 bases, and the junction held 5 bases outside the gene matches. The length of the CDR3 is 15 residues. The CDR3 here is CASSRTGFDTGELFF. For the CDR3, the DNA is TGTGCCAGCAGCCGGACAGGGTTTGACACCGGGGAGCTGTTTTTT.

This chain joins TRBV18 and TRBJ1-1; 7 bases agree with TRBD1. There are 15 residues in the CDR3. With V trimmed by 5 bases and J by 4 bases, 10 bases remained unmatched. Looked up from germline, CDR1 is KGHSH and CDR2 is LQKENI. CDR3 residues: CASSDNRGSLTEAFF. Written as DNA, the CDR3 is TGTGCCAGCTCAGACAACAGGGGTTCACTCACTGAAGCTTTCTTT.

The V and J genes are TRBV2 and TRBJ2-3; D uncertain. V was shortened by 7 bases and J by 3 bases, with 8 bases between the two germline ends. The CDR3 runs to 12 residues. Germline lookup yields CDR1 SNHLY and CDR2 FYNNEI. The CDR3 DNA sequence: TGTGCCAGCAAACCTAATACAGATACGCAGTATTTT. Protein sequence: CASKPNTDTQYF. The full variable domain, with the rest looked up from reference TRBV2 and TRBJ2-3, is EPEVTQTPSHQVTQMGQEVILRCVPISNHLYFYWYRQILGQKVEFLVSFYNNEISEKSEIFDDQFSVERPDGSNFTLKIRSTKLEDSAMYFCASKPNTDTQYFGPGTRLTVL.

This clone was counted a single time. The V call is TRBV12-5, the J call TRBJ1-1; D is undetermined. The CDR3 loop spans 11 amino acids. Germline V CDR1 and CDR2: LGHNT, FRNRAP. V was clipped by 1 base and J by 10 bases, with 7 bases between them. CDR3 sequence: CASGLGARAFF. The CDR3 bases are TGTGCTAGTGGTTTGGGCGCAAGAGCTTTCTTT.

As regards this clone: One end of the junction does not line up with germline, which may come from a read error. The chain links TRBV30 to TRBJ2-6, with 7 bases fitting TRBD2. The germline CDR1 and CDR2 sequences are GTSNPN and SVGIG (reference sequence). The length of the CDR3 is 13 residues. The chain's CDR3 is CAGRGGGANVLTF. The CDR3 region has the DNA TGTGCCGGGAGGGGCGGGGGGGCCAACGTCCTGACTTTC.

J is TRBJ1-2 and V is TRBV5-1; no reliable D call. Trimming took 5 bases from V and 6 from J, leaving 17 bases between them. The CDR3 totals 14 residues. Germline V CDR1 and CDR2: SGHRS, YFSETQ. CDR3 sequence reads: CASSLQGLGDGYTF. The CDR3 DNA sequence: TGCGCCAGCAGTTTGCAAGGCCTCGGCGATGGCTACACCTTC.

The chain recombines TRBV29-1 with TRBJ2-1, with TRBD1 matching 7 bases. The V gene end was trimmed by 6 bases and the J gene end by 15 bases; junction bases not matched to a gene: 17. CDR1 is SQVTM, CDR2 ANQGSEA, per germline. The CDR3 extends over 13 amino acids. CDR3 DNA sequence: TGCAGCGTCCAACACCTTTTAGACAGGGATCTGTTCTTC. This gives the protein CSVQHLLDRDLFF.

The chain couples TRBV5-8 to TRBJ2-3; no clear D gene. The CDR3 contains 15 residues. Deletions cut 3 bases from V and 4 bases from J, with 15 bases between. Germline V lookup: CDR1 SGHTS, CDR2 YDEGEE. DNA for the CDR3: TGTGCCAGCAGCTCGCAGATCGTCGGGTCAGATACGCAGTATTTT. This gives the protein CASSSQIVGSDTQYF. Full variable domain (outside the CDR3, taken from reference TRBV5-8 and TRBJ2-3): EAGVTQSPTHLIKTRGQQATLRCSPISGHTSVYWYQQALGLGLQFLLWYDEGEERNRGNFPPRFSGRQFPNYSSELNVNALELEDSALYLCASSSQIVGSDTQYFGPGTRLTVL.

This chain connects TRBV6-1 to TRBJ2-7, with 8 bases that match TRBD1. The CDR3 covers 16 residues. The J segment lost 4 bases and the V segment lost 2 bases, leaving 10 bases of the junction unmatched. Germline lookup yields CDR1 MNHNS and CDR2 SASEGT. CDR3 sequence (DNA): TGTGCCAGCAGTGAACCTCAGGGGGCTGTGATATACGAGCAGTACTTC. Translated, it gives CASSEPQGAVIYEQYF.

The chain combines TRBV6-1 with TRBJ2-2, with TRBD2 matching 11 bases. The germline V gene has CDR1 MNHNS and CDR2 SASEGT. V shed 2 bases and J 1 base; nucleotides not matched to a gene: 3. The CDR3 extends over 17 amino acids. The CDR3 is CASSEFSGRGNTGELFF. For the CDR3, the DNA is TGTGCCAGCAGTGAATTTAGCGGGAGGGGGAACACCGGGGAGCTGTTTTTT.

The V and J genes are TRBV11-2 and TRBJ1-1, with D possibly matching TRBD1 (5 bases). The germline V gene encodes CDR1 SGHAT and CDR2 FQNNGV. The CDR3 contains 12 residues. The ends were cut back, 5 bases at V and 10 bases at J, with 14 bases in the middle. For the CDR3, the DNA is TGTGCCAGCAGCCCCGAGCCTGGGGGAGCTTTCTTT. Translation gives CASSPEPGGAFF.

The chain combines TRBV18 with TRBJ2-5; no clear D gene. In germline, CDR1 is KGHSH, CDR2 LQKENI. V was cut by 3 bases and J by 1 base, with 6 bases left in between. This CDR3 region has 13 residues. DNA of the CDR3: TGTGCCAGCTCACCCCTAAGCCAAGAGACCCAGTACTTC. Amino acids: CASSPLSQETQYF.

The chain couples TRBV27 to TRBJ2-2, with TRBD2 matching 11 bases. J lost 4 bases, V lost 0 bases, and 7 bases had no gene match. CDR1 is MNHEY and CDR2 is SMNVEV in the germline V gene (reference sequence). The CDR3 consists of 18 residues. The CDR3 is CASSLSRLAGMFTGELFF. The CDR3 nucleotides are TGTGCCAGCAGTTTATCGAGACTAGCGGGGATGTTCACCGGGGAGCTGTTTTTT.

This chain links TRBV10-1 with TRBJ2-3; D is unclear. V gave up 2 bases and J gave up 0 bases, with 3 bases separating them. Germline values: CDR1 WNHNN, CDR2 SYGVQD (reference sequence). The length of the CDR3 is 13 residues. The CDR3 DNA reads TGCGCCAGCAGTGAGCCTAGCACAGATACGCAGTATTTT. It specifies CASSEPSTDTQYF.

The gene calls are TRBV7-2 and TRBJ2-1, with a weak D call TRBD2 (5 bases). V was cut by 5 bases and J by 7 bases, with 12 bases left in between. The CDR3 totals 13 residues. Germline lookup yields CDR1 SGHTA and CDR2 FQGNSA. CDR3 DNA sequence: TGTGCCAGCAGCCCCCCGCCGGGGAATGAGCAGTTCTTC. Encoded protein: CASSPPPGNEQFF.